The clone carrying this T cell receptor (beta chain) appeared many times. V dropped 3 bases and J dropped 0 bases, with 6 bases sitting between them. Germline loops: CDR1 DFQATT, CDR2 SNEGSKA (reference sequence). This CDR3 contains 12 residues. The data stem from a study of CD8 T cells in ankylosing spondylitis. TCRdb redid the calling of the 5' RACE reads with MiXCR, one entry per CDR3 protein. The table has about 120,000 distinct CDR3 sequences, roughly 13% seen once; the top ten hold about 3%. The origin of this receptor is a female donor with ankylosing spondylitis or in good health (not recorded which). This rearrangement joins TRBV20-1 to TRBJ2-7; the D gene is possibly TRBD1 (5 bases). Sequencing input: blood, either unsorted or a sorted T cell fraction (not recorded which). The CDR3 reads CSASQGSYEQYF. The CDR3 DNA reads as TGCAGTGCTAGTCAGGGCTCCTACGAGCAGTACTTC.